These 26 T cell receptor beta chains share one sample of origin, sequenced in a study of graft-versus-host responses after intestinal transplantation. Profiling relied on immunoSEQ multiplex PCR, and the TCRdb table lists in-frame clones only, not all of them. The sample has about 98,000 clones, more than 75% seen once. Sequencing was performed on PBMCs, taken 255 days after intestinal transplant. The receptors here all came from a human patient who received an intestinal transplant, so some T cells may come from the graft donor.

In regard to this clone: A junction boundary mismatches the germline segment, possibly from a read error. The chain couples TRBV7-7 to TRBJ2-3, with 8 bases identical to TRBD2. Germline V gene lookup returns CDR1 SSHAT and CDR2 FNYEAQ (reference sequence). The CDR3 contains 16 residues. This CDR3 reads CASSLGRGERTDTQYF. CDR3 DNA sequence: TGTGCTAGCAGCTTAGGGCGGGGGGAGCGCACAGATACGCAGTATTTT. Complete variable domain (other parts from reference TRBV7-7 and TRBJ2-3): GAGVSQSPRYKVTKRGQDVTLRCDPISSHATLYWYQQALGQGPEFLTYFNYEAQPDKSGLPSDRFSAERPEGSISTLTIQRTEQRDSAMYRCASSLGRGERTDTQYFGPGTRLTVL.

The genes are TRBV7-9 and TRBJ2-3; TRBD2 agrees at 14 bases. Germline-derived CDR1 and CDR2 are SEHNR and FQNEAQ (reference sequence). The CDR3 spans 16 residues. V was pared by 5 bases and J by 5 bases, with 6 bases of the junction left unmatched. The CDR3 coding sequence is TGTGCCAGCAGCCTGACTAGCGGGGGGGGCGGAGATACGCAGTATTTT. Its protein is CASSLTSGGGGDTQYF.

This chain joins TRBV9 and TRBJ1-4, with a possible D match to TRBD1 (6 bases). The CDR3 totals 15 residues. V was trimmed by 0 bases and J by 8 bases, leaving 14 bases between them. Germline V gene lookup returns CDR1 SGDLS and CDR2 YYNGEE. The DNA of the CDR3 is TGTGCCAGCAGCGTAGGTGTCAGGGGAGGGGAAAAACTGTTTTTT. As protein: CASSVGVRGGEKLFF.

The chain carries TRBV5-1 and TRBJ2-3, with D possibly matching TRBD2 (6 bases). The germline V and J ends were trimmed by 8 bases and 0 bases, with 13 bases remaining between them. Per germline, CDR1 SGHRS and CDR2 YFSETQ. CDR3 length equals 14 residues. The CDR3 region is CASSAGLSTDTQYF. In DNA form, the CDR3 reads TGCGCCAGTTCGGCGGGACTCAGCACAGATACGCAGTATTTT.

This clone is a singleton in its sample. The chain recombines TRBV6-1 with TRBJ2-1; 8 bases line up with TRBD1. Germline CDR1 reads MNHNS; CDR2 reads SASEGT. After removal of 6 bases from V and 4 bases from J, the junction contained 8 bases not matched to a gene. The CDR3 loop spans 15 amino acids. The CDR3 DNA sequence: TGTGCCAGCAGCGAGAGAGGGGACAGGTACAATGAGCAGTTCTTC. Translated: CASSERGDRYNEQFF.

The chain carries TRBV5-1 and TRBJ2-3, with D perhaps matching TRBD1 (5 bases). V lost 4 bases, J lost 0 bases, and 18 bases lay in between. CDR1 is SGHRS and CDR2 is YFSETQ in the germline V gene. This CDR3 has 17 residues. CDR3 in amino acids: CASSPVAGYSSTDTQYF. CDR3 bases: TGCGCCAGCAGCCCGGTTGCAGGGTATTCTAGCACAGATACGCAGTATTTT.

The chain has TRBV5-1 and TRBJ2-7; D is unclear. Germline V CDR1 and CDR2: SGHRS, YFSETQ. The germline V and J ends were trimmed by 1 base and 3 bases, with 11 bases remaining between them. The length of the CDR3 is 14 residues. CDR3 DNA: TGCGCCAGCAGCTTGAGTCACGGAAACTACGAGCAGTACGTC. It is translated as CASSLSHGNYEQYV.

The chain couples TRBV2 to TRBJ2-7, with D maybe TRBD1 (7 bases). The CDR3 runs 13 residues. Germline V gives CDR1 SNHLY, CDR2 FYNNEI. Between the trimmed V and J ends, which lost 4 bases and 6 bases, there was a span of 13 bases. The chain's CDR3 is CASSGQGLLEQYF. CDR3 in DNA: TGTGCCAGCAGTGGACAGGGACTTCTCGAGCAGTACTTC. Filled out from reference TRBV2 and TRBJ2-7, the complete variable domain reads EPEVTQTPSHQVTQMGQEVILRCVPISNHLYFYWYRQILGQKVEFLVSFYNNEISEKSEIFDDQFSVERPDGSNFTLKIRSTKLEDSAMYFCASSGQGLLEQYFGPGTRLTVT.

V and J are TRBV6-1 and TRBJ2-1, with 9 positions matching TRBD1. Germline V CDR1 and CDR2: MNHNS, SASEGT. The CDR3 has 16 amino acids. V gave up 6 bases and J gave up 4 bases; unmatched junction bases: 10. The CDR3 reads CASREQQGAGYNEQFF. As DNA, the CDR3 is TGTGCCAGCAGGGAACAACAGGGGGCGGGGTACAATGAGCAGTTCTTC.

The chain is built from TRBV5-4 and TRBJ2-1; TRBD2 is a possible D gene (6 bases). CDR1 is SGHNT, CDR2 YYREEE, per germline (reference sequence). V was trimmed by 1 base and J by 5 bases, leaving 13 bases between them. The CDR3 is 15 residues long. CDR3 sequence: CASSLSGLLNNEQFF. The DNA for the CDR3 is TGTGCCAGCAGCTTGTCGGGACTCCTTAACAATGAGCAGTTCTTC.

This chain uses TRBV9 with TRBJ2-7, with a tentative D call TRBD1 (6 bases). The CDR3 spans 14 residues. Germline values: CDR1 SGDLS, CDR2 YYNGEE. V shed 0 bases and J shed 3 bases, with 10 bases lying between them. The CDR3 loop is CASSVEGHYYEQYF. Written as DNA, the CDR3 is TGTGCCAGCAGCGTAGAGGGACACTACTACGAGCAGTACTTC.

The chain couples TRBV2 to TRBJ2-3; D gene ambiguous. CDR1 and CDR2 from the germline V gene are SNHLY and FYNNEI. V shed 8 bases and J shed 2 bases, with 8 bases lying between them. The CDR3 has 12 amino acids. Here the CDR3 reads CASARSTDTQYF. CDR3 DNA: TGTGCCAGCGCCAGATCCACAGATACGCAGTATTTT.

Only one count was recorded for this clone. This chain connects TRBV19 to TRBJ2-2, with D possibly TRBD2 on 6 matching bases. Trimming pared 4 bases from V and 4 bases from J, leaving 10 bases between. This CDR3 region has 14 residues. Germline V gene data show CDR1 as LNHDA and CDR2 as SQIVND (reference sequence). CDR3 residues: CASSRGVGTGELFF. The DNA of the CDR3 is TGTGCCAGTAGTAGGGGGGTTGGCACCGGGGAGCTGTTTTTT.

This clone appeared a few times. CDR3 protein: CASSPFPWSASGRTDTQYF. Here the CDR3 DNA reads TGTGCCAGCTCACCCTTCCCGTGGTCCGCTAGCGGGAGAACAGATACGCAGTATTTT. V usage is TRBV18 and J usage is TRBJ2-3; 10 nucleotides align to TRBD2. This CDR3 is built from 19 residues. V dropped 3 bases and J dropped 3; count of bases not matched to a gene: 15. The germline V gene encodes CDR1 KGHSH and CDR2 LQKENI. Supplemented by reference TRBV18 and TRBJ2-3, the full variable domain reads NAGVMQNPRHLVRRRGQEARLRCSPMKGHSHVYWYRQLPEEGLKFMVYLQKENIIDESGMPKERFSAEFPKEGPSILRIQQVVRGDSAAYFCASSPFPWSASGRTDTQYFGPGTRLTVL.

The CDR3 loop reads CASSYGTANTGELFF. CDR3 sequence (DNA): TGCGCCAGCAGCTACGGGACGGCGAACACCGGGGAGCTGTTTTTT. V usage is TRBV5-1 and J usage is TRBJ2-2; either TRBD1 or TRBD2 may supply D (5 bases each). The V and J ends lost 3 bases and 0 bases respectively, with 9 bases between them. The CDR3 has 15 residues. Germline V gives CDR1 SGHRS, CDR2 YFSETQ.

The chain is built from TRBV29-1 and TRBJ1-1; perhaps TRBD1 as D (5 bases). The V and J ends lost 7 bases and 3 bases respectively, with 18 bases between them. The CDR3 is 14 amino acids. Germline lookup yields CDR1 SQVTM and CDR2 ANQGSEA. This CDR3 reads CSARGQRSDTEAFF. CDR3 sequence (DNA): TGCAGCGCCCGGGGCCAGAGGAGTGACACTGAAGCTTTCTTT.

The rearrangement uses TRBV5-4 and TRBJ2-7, with D perhaps TRBD1 (6 bases). V dropped 3 bases and J dropped 2 bases, with 12 bases sitting between them. CDR3 length: 14 amino acids. CDR1 SGHNT and CDR2 YYREEE come from the germline V gene (reference sequence). Here the CDR3 DNA reads TGTGCCAGCAGCTCGCGACAGGACCCCTACGAGCAGTACTTC. Translated, it gives CASSSRQDPYEQYF.

The chain carries TRBV18 and TRBJ2-7, with D perhaps matching TRBD2 (5 bases). Trimming took 2 bases from V and 0 from J, leaving 11 bases between them. Germline-derived CDR1 and CDR2 are KGHSH and LQKENI. The CDR3 runs 15 residues. Written as DNA, the CDR3 is TGTGCCAGCTCACCAGGGCTAGGGAGCTCCTACGAGCAGTACTTC. This translates into CASSPGLGSSYEQYF. The full variable domain, rest sourced from reference TRBV18 and TRBJ2-7, is NAGVMQNPRHLVRRRGQEARLRCSPMKGHSHVYWYRQLPEEGLKFMVYLQKENIIDESGMPKERFSAEFPKEGPSILRIQQVVRGDSAAYFCASSPGLGSSYEQYFGPGTRLTVT.

The chain links TRBV27 to TRBJ1-1; no clear D gene. Germline assignment: CDR1 MNHEY and CDR2 SMNVEV (reference sequence). The CDR3 is 18 residues long. With 1 base removed from V and 1 base from J, the gap between germline ends came to 19 bases. The CDR3 region is CASSLFFDRSERNTEAFF. The CDR3 region has the DNA TGTGCCAGCAGTTTATTTTTTGACCGGAGTGAACGGAACACTGAAGCTTTCTTT.

The chain has TRBV7-2 and TRBJ1-1; possible D gene TRBD1, 5 bases. V lost 0 bases, J lost 3 bases, and 29 bases lay in between. CDR3 size: 21 residues. CDR1 SGHTA and CDR2 FQGNSA come from the germline V gene. The CDR3, as DNA: TGTGCCAGCAGCTTAGCGTCTTTGCCAGGGACGAACTCCCCCGAAGACACTGAAGCTTTCTTT. Translating gives CASSLASLPGTNSPEDTEAFF. The entire variable domain, with the rest obtained from reference TRBV7-2 and TRBJ1-1, is as follows: GAGVSQSPSNKVTEKGKDVELRCDPISGHTALYWYRQSLGQGLEFLIYFQGNSAPDKSGLPSDRFSAERTGGSVSTLTIQRTQQEDSAVYLCASSLASLPGTNSPEDTEAFFGQGTRLTVV.

The V and J genes are TRBV27 and TRBJ2-5; D call uncertain. CDR1 and CDR2 (germline): MNHEY, SMNVEV (reference sequence). V was trimmed by 3 bases and J by 5 bases, leaving 10 bases between them. The length of the CDR3 is 13 residues. CDR3 coding DNA: TGTGCCAGCAGTTTTGGGGTTCGGGAGACCCAGTACTTC. This sequence encodes CASSFGVRETQYF.

This clone occurred a few times. The chain couples TRBV5-4 to TRBJ2-7; D unclear. The CDR3 sequence is 13 residues long. V shed 3 bases and J shed 5 bases, with 12 bases lying between them. The germline gives CDR1 SGHNT, CDR2 YYREEE (reference sequence). The CDR3 here is CASSSTRLDEQYF. In DNA form, the CDR3 reads TGTGCCAGCAGCTCGACGAGGTTGGACGAGCAGTACTTC.

This clone was detected only once. The chain joins TRBV29-1 to TRBJ2-3; possibly TRBD2 for D (6 bases). The CDR3 loop spans 14 amino acids. Trimming removed 6 bases at V and 0 bases at J, with 13 bases between. Germline V gene sequence: CDR1 SQVTM, CDR2 ANQGSEA. CDR3 amino acids: CSVYGDSSTDTQYF. For the CDR3, the DNA is TGCAGCGTATATGGGGACTCGAGCACAGATACGCAGTATTTT.

This chain uses TRBV4-1 with TRBJ2-1, with 12 nucleotides matching TRBD2. CDR3 length equals 16 residues. V shed 2 bases and J 7 bases; nucleotides not matched to a gene: 6. Germline lookup yields CDR1 MGHRA and CDR2 YSYEKL. Here the CDR3 reads CASSQTRTSGKNEQFF. DNA of the CDR3: TGCGCCAGCAGCCAAACTCGGACTAGCGGGAAAAATGAGCAGTTCTTC.

V and J are TRBV6-1 and TRBJ2-7; D not certain. This CDR3 region has 15 residues. CDR1 and CDR2 from the germline V gene are MNHNS and SASEGT. V lost 8 bases to trimming and J lost 3 bases, with 20 bases between them. The CDR3 nucleotides read TGTGCCAGCCAGACGGATGACACGGGTTACTACGAGCAGTACTTC. Protein sequence: CASQTDDTGYYEQYF.

The genes are TRBV18 and TRBJ1-2; the D gene is possibly TRBD1 (6 bases). CDR3 length: 13 amino acids. CDR1 is KGHSH, CDR2 LQKENI, per germline. V lost 2 bases to trimming and J lost 4 bases, with 8 bases between them. This CDR3 is CASSPTDSYGYTF. The CDR3 region has the DNA TGTGCCAGCTCACCAACGGACAGCTATGGCTACACCTTC.